The clone carrying this TCR beta chain has more than one count but fewer than ten. Its antigen is unidentified. These data belong to a study of CD8+ T cells in alopecia areata. Turning to the study itself: Oral tofacitinib, 5 to 10 mg twice daily, was given in an open-label trial.

Findings and caveats of the study: Scalp clonality dropped significantly under tofacitinib, as did expanded CD8+ top-100 clones. Greater clonality was observed in lesional scalp samples, especially alopecia totalis/universalis, versus normal scalp.

The length of the CDR3 is 13 residues. Germline V lookup: CDR1 GTSNPN, CDR2 SVGIG (reference sequence). V was cut by 3 bases and J by 6 bases, with 12 bases left in between. Specified treatment: oral pan-JAK inhibitor, 5-10 mg twice daily. The study team obtained lesional scalp punch biopsies and peripheral blood from alopecia areata patients. Sequencing templates came from extracted RNA that was reverse transcribed into cDNA. Produced via immunoSEQ multiplex PCR; TCRdb's table is partial and in-frame only. The profile shows about 160,000 clones, about 71% of them singletons. The TCR comes from a human donor with alopecia areata. V and J are TRBV30 and TRBJ1-5, with no clear D. Sequenced here: CD4+ T cells sorted from blood, sampled at week 4, from a patient treated with tofacitinib. The CDR3 loop reads CAWSMGSVQPQHF. In nucleotides, the CDR3 is TGTGCCTGGAGCATGGGGAGCGTTCAGCCCCAGCATTTT.